A selection of T cell receptor beta chains follows, all from one sample in a study of identical twins. TCRdb used MiXCR to reprocess the 5' RACE reads, holding one entry per CDR3 protein. Counted here are some 790,000 distinct CDR3 sequences, 15% to 20% occurring once; the ten biggest clones make up under 15%. This sample was shared with a second study, whose subject was T cells expressing NK-cell markers.

The sequenced sample consisted of PBMCs. The receptor set was obtained from a woman between 18 and 29 years old in good health. Both conserved end residues are part of each CDR3. The order of the fields is V gene, clone size, J gene, CDR3 length, D gene, CDR3 DNA, CDR3 protein. A D gene is named only where the DNA matches it firmly. The size entry is marked missing in some rows and otherwise reads once, few, many or a size class.

>TRBV5-1|few|TRBJ1-1|14|NA
TGCGCCAGCAGCCCGTCACAGGTGAACACTGAAGCTTTCTTT
CASSPSQVNTEAFF
>TRBV5-1|few|TRBJ1-5|13|NA
TGCGCCAGCAGCTTCCGGGCAGGACAGCCCCAGCATTTT
CASSFRAGQPQHF
>TRBV25-1|NA|TRBJ1-2|11|NA
TGTGCCAGCAGGCGAGATTATGGCTACACCTTC
CASRRDYGYTF
>TRBV6-2/TRBV6-3|NA|TRBJ2-7|16|TRBD2
TGTGCCAGCAGTTACGGTAGCGGGAGATTTAGCGACGAGCAGTACTTC
CASSYGSGRFSDEQYF
>TRBV7-9|NA|TRBJ1-1|16|TRBD1
TGTGCCAGCAGCCCGAGAGGACAGGGCGAGAACACTGAAGCTTTCTTT
CASSPRGQGENTEAFF
>TRBV20-1|NA|TRBJ2-3|13|NA
TGCAGTGCAATACATGATAGCACAGATACGCAGTATTTT
CSAIHDSTDTQYF
>TRBV7-2|NA|TRBJ1-2|12|NA
TGTGCCAGCAGCCCGACGTCCGGGGGCTACACCTTC
CASSPTSGGYTF
>TRBV5-6|NA|TRBJ1-2|14|TRBD1
TGTGCCAGCAGCTCGCAGGGGGCGCGGTATGGCTACACCTTC
CASSSQGARYGYTF
>TRBV20-1|few|TRBJ1-4|11|NA
TGCAGTGCTATGGCATTCGAAAAACTGTTTTTT
CSAMAFEKLFF
>TRBV20-1|NA|TRBJ2-7|13|NA
TGCAGTGCTCCTCAGCGGACCTCCTACGAGCAGTACTTC
CSAPQRTSYEQYF
>TRBV7-2|few|TRBJ1-1|14|NA
TGTGCCAGCAGCGCCCAGGGTCGGAACACTGAAGCTTTCTTT
CASSAQGRNTEAFF
>TRBV5-1|few|TRBJ2-7|16|TRBD1
TGCGCCAGCAGCTTGGGGACAGGCTTACTCTCCTACGAGCAGTACTTC
CASSLGTGLLSYEQYF
>TRBV20-1|many|TRBJ2-1|14|TRBD2
TGCAGTGCTAACGCCGGGACTAGCGGCAATGAGCAGTTCTTC
CSANAGTSGNEQFF
>TRBV15|many|TRBJ2-7|16|NA
TGTGCCACCAGCAGAGAATTAGGGAGATCCCGCTACGAGCAGTACTTC
CATSRELGRSRYEQYF
>TRBV7-9|NA|TRBJ2-3|14|NA
TGTGCCAGCACACTAGGCTCACACGGAGATACGCAGTATTTT
CASTLGSHGDTQYF
>TRBV7-6|NA|TRBJ1-1|14|NA
TGTGCCAGCACCGCGGGGGGACCGAACACTGAAGCTTTCTTT
CASTAGGPNTEAFF
>TRBV11-2|NA|TRBJ1-1|14|TRBD1
TGTGCCAGCAGCCCAGTGACAGGGGGCACTGAAGCTTTCTTT
CASSPVTGGTEAFF
>TRBV5-6|NA|TRBJ1-2|16|NA
TGTGCCAGCAGCGTATTAAGGGGCAATTCCGGCTATGGCTACACCTTC
CASSVLRGNSGYGYTF
>TRBV7-8|NA|TRBJ2-7|15|TRBD1
TGTGCCAGCAGCTACCGGGACAGGGGATTGGTCGAGCAGTACTTC
CASSYRDRGLVEQYF
>TRBV5-8|NA|TRBJ1-6|14|NA
TGTGCCAGCAGCTTCCAGGGTGGTTTTCCACCCCTCCACTTT
CASSFQGGFPPLHF
>TRBV3-1|NA|TRBJ2-5|12|NA
TGTGCCAGCAGCCAGACCGAAGAGACCCAGTACTTC
CASSQTEETQYF
>TRBV20-1|few|TRBJ1-2|14|NA
TGCAGTGCTAGCCTCGCAGGACCAGACTATGGCTACACCTTC
CSASLAGPDYGYTF
>TRBV20-1|few|TRBJ2-3|12|NA
TGCAGTGCTAGTAGCCCCACAGATACGCAGTATTTT
CSASSPTDTQYF
>TRBV5-1|few|TRBJ2-3|14|NA
TGCGCCAGCAGCTCAATGTCCGGTTCGCATACGCAGTATTTT
CASSSMSGSHTQYF
>TRBV4-2|NA|TRBJ2-7|16|TRBD2
TGTGCCAGCAGCCAGGGACTAGCGGGGGGGCCCTCCGAGCAGTACTTC
CASSQGLAGGPSEQYF
>TRBV5-5|few|TRBJ2-5|15|TRBD2
TGTGCCAGCAGACCCCTAGCGGGAGCGGTAGAGACCCAGTACTTC
CASRPLAGAVETQYF
>TRBV12-3/TRBV12-4|NA|TRBJ1-1|12|NA
TGTGCCAGCAGTTTCCCCCCGGTTGAAGCTTTCTTT
CASSFPPVEAFF
>TRBV12-3/TRBV12-4|few|TRBJ1-2|14|NA
TGTGCCAGCAGTTCTCATAGGGGGTACTATGGCTACACCTTC
CASSSHRGYYGYTF
>TRBV6-2/TRBV6-3|NA|TRBJ2-3|21|TRBD2
TGTGCCAGCAGTACCTTCCGGGTAGCGGGGGGGCGAAGGCCCAGCACAGATACGCAGTATTTT
CASSTFRVAGGRRPSTDTQYF
>TRBV2|NA|TRBJ2-3|15|NA
TGTGCCAGCGGTTTGAGGGAGGTGGGGACAGATACGCAGTATTTT
CASGLREVGTDTQYF
>TRBV4-2|NA|TRBJ2-3|14|NA
TGTGCCAGCAGCCAAGGCTCAAAAACAGATACGCAGTATTTT
CASSQGSKTDTQYF
>TRBV3-1|NA|TRBJ1-2|14|TRBD1
TGTGCCAGCAGCCTCCAGGGACAGTTGAACGGCTACACCTTC
CASSLQGQLNGYTF
>TRBV5-1|NA|TRBJ1-1|14|NA
TGCGCCAGCAGCGTGAATACAGCTAACACTGAAGCTTTCTTT
CASSVNTANTEAFF
>TRBV12-3/TRBV12-4|NA|TRBJ2-7|13|NA
TGTGCCAGCAGTTTTGGCCTACTTTACGAGCAGTACTTC
CASSFGLLYEQYF
>TRBV7-8|NA|TRBJ2-1|15|TRBD2
TGTGCCAGCAGCTTACCAGCGGGGGCGTACAATGAGCAGTTCTTC
CASSLPAGAYNEQFF
>TRBV11-3|NA|TRBJ2-1|14|NA
TGTGCCAGCAGTTTAAGCGGCCACTTCACCGAGCAGTTCTTC
CASSLSGHFTEQFF
>TRBV29-1|few|TRBJ2-7|12|NA
TGCAGCGTTGAAGGCGATACCTACGAGCAGTACTTC
CSVEGDTYEQYF
>TRBV20-1|NA|TRBJ1-5|14|NA
TGCAGTGCTAGAGAGCGAGGGGAGGGGCAGCCCCAGCATTTT
CSARERGEGQPQHF
>TRBV10-3|NA|TRBJ1-1|13|TRBD1
TGTGCCATCAGCCAGGGGGCGGTCACTGAAGCTTTCTTT
CAISQGAVTEAFF
>TRBV30|few|TRBJ2-2|14|NA
TGTGCCTGGAGGAGGGAAGGGAACACCGGGGAGCTGTTTTTT
CAWRREGNTGELFF
>TRBV20-1|few|TRBJ1-2|15|NA
TGCAGTGCTAGAGGTAACACCGGGGGCACTGGTGGCTACACCTTC
CSARGNTGGTGGYTF
>TRBV12-3/TRBV12-4|NA|TRBJ2-3|18|TRBD2
TGTGCCAGCAGTTTCCGAGGGCTAGCGGTCCATAGCACAGATACGCAGTATTTT
CASSFRGLAVHSTDTQYF
>TRBV12-3/TRBV12-4|NA|TRBJ1-3|15|NA
TGTGCCAGCAGGTCGACAGGTAACTCTGGAAACACCATATATTTT
CASRSTGNSGNTIYF
>TRBV10-3|NA|TRBJ2-2|16|NA
TGTGCCGCCACTGACCCGACAAGAGAGAGCGCCGGGGAGCTGTTTTTT
CAATDPTRESAGELFF
>TRBV18|NA|TRBJ2-5|17|TRBD2
TGTGCCAGCTCACCAAGTGGACTAGCGGGAGGCCAAGAGACCCAGTACTTC
CASSPSGLAGGQETQYF
>TRBV29-1|NA|TRBJ2-5|12|NA
TGCAGCGTTGAAGGGCAGCTAGAGACCCAGTACTTC
CSVEGQLETQYF
>TRBV11-3|NA|TRBJ1-2|15|TRBD1
TGTGCCAGCAGCTTAGAGGCCAGGGGGCAATATGGCTACACCTTC
CASSLEARGQYGYTF
>TRBV20-1|NA|TRBJ2-1|12|NA
TGCAGTGCTCCAAGGACTCTCAATGAGCAGTTCTTC
CSAPRTLNEQFF
>TRBV6-1|few|TRBJ2-5|14|TRBD2
TGTGCCAGCAGCCCAGCGGGGCTGGGGGAGACCCAGTACTTC
CASSPAGLGETQYF
>TRBV4-1|NA|TRBJ2-1|14|TRBD1
TGCGCCAGCAGCCAAGGACAGGGACGGGGTGAGCAGTTCTTC
CASSQGQGRGEQFF
>TRBV5-1|few|TRBJ2-5|15|NA
TGCGCCAGCAGCTTGGATTATACTAGTTGGGAGACCCAGTACTTC
CASSLDYTSWETQYF
>TRBV7-9|NA|TRBJ2-3|17|NA
TGTGCCAGCAGCTTATCCCAGGGGGGGCGTCAGGGAGATACGCAGTATTTT
CASSLSQGGRQGDTQYF
>TRBV20-1|few|TRBJ2-7|14|TRBD2
TGCAGTGCTCCGCTAGCGGGGGTAAACTACGAGCAGTACTTC
CSAPLAGVNYEQYF
>TRBV6-5|NA|TRBJ1-5|14|NA
TGTGCCAGCAGTTACTCGGGGGGAGGAAAGCCCCAGCATTTT
CASSYSGGGKPQHF
>TRBV20-1|few|TRBJ2-5|13|NA
TGCAGTGCACTAAACGGGGTTGACAAGACCCAGTACTTC
CSALNGVDKTQYF
>TRBV18|few|TRBJ1-2|13|NA
TGTGCCAGCTCACCCACCCGGGGGCATGGCTACACCTTC
CASSPTRGHGYTF